The T cell receptor (beta chain) under discussion was sequenced for a study of cytomegalovirus exposure and HLA in healthy donors. Study-level information: One earlier analysis, a look at 200 million or so T cells, found roughly 120 million unique TCR beta sequences. The early release's HLA-typed donors yielded some 85 million unique TCRs.

CDR1 MGHRA and CDR2 YSYEKL come from the germline V gene. The V segment lost 4 bases and the J segment 5 bases; nucleotides outside the gene matches: 6. This CDR3 region has 14 residues. Primers included in the PCR were 60 Vbeta and 13 Jbeta primers. Assay: immunoSEQ multiplex PCR; the TCRdb copy retains only in-frame clones and omits some. The repertoire holds 130,000 to 150,000 clones, with 75% to 80% as singletons. The clonotype was recovered from a woman aged 25 to 45 in good health and CMV-seronegative. The V and J genes are TRBV4-1 and TRBJ2-7; 9 bases align to TRBD1. The material sequenced was PBMCs. CDR3: CASSRADRGDEQYF. The CDR3 coding sequence is TGCGCCAGCAGCCGAGCAGACAGGGGGGACGAGCAGTACTTC.